This T cell receptor (beta chain) was sequenced during a study of regulatory and conventional T cells in RAG deficiency. Germline V gives CDR1 MNHNS, CDR2 SASEGT. V was pared by 5 bases and J by 4 bases, with 11 bases between. CDR3 length: 14 amino acids. The sorted conventional CD4+ T cells were CD25-low and CD127-high, with genomic DNA sequenced. Method: immunoSEQ multiplex PCR; TCRdb's copy keeps in-frame clones and lacks some. This repertoire shows approximately 22,000 clones, approximately 96% found once; its top ten account for 1% to 1.5%. Separately, the same data were catalogued under a study of regulatory T cells. In that study: Amplification used 52 TRBV primers and 13 TRBJ primers.

Material: CD25- CD4+ T cells sorted from blood. The rearrangement uses TRBV6-1 and TRBJ1-4; the D gene is possibly TRBD1 (5 bases). This receptor was taken from a human donor in good health. The CDR3 reads CASSSGLSNEKLFF. DNA for the CDR3: TGTGCCAGCAGTTCAGGGCTGAGTAATGAAAAACTGTTTTTT.